Here is one TCR beta chain with its context. No antigen is known for it. This record comes from a study of vaccination effects on CD4 cells after COVID-19. As for the study in general: It was a median of 72 days after the second dose that post-vaccine samples were obtained. Study-wide results and limits: Vaccine-induced clones in healthy vaccinees cross-reacted with common cold coronaviruses in only 1 of 255 cases.

Germline V CDR1 and CDR2: SGHVS, FQNEAQ. With 1 base removed from V and 4 bases from J, the gap between germline ends came to 14 bases. The CDR3 is 16 residues long. The data were produced by immunoSEQ multiplex PCR, yet TCRdb's version contains in-frame clones alone and is incomplete. The data hold 20,000 to 25,000 clones, with 70% to 80% observed a single time. The ViraFEST assay expanded antigen-specific CD4+ T cells with viral peptide pools before sequencing. Culture lasted about 11 days before CD4+ T cell isolation. Vaccine administered to participants consisted of two doses of either BNT162b2 or mRNA-1273. It was with roughly 10 IU/ml IL-2 and about 10 ug/ml peptides that 1.5 million to 2.5 million PBMC per well were cultured.

The sequencing here drew on CD4+ T cells from PBMCs cultured with HCoV-229E spike peptides, taken after COVID-19 vaccination. The source is a human donor who received a COVID-19 vaccine. V gene TRBV7-8 combines with J gene TRBJ1-5, with no clear D. In nucleotides, the CDR3 is TGTGCCAGCAGCTTAGTGGGGTTGGGAGAGAATCAGCCCCAGCATTTT. Residues: CASSLVGLGENQPQHF.